A selection of T cell receptor beta chains follows, all from one sample in a study of blood T cell repertoires in COVID-19. Clones were read by immunoSEQ multiplex PCR, and TCRdb kept only the in-frame ones, dropping some. The sample comprises fewer than 200,000 clones, just under 80% of which are singletons, and 5% to 8.5% rests with the top ten. The material sequenced was peripheral blood. The receptors originated from a man between 70 and 80 years old with active or convalescent COVID-19. Both conserved end residues are part of each CDR3. Fields, in order: V gene, D gene, clone size, J gene, CDR3 DNA, CDR3 protein. A D gene is named only where the DNA matches it firmly. Where a row states a size, it is once, few, many or the class of an expanded clone; other rows omit it.

TRBV9	TRBD2	-	TRBJ2-7	TGTGCCAGCAGCGTAGGTGCGGCGGGGGGGCCTTACGAGCAGTACTTC	CASSVGAAGGPYEQYF
TRBV5-1	TRBD1	-	TRBJ1-1	TGCGCCAGCAGCTTGCGCCTGACAGGGTTCGAGACTGAAGCTTTCTTT	CASSLRLTGFETEAFF
TRBV6-5	-	-	TRBJ1-2	TGTGCCAGCAGTTACTCCGTATCCGGTTCAGGCTATGGCTACACCTTC	CASSYSVSGSGYGYTF
TRBV7-9	TRBD2	-	TRBJ2-1	TGTGCCAGCACTCTGGGGGGAGGGGAAGGCTACAATGAGCAGTTCTTC	CASTLGGGEGYNEQFF
TRBV19	TRBD1	-	TRBJ2-4	TGTGCCAGTAGTCGGGACAGACTAGCCAAAAACATTCAGTACTTC	CASSRDRLAKNIQYF
TRBV5-4	-	-	TRBJ2-1	TGTGCCAGCAGCTTGGGCCCGATTTCCAGTAACAATGAGCAGTTCTTC	CASSLGPISSNNEQFF
TRBV6-5	TRBD1	-	TRBJ1-5	TGTGCCAGCAGTAGGGACAGTCAAAACAATCAGCCCCAGCATTTT	CASSRDSQNNQPQHF
TRBV7-3	-	-	TRBJ2-5	TGTGCCAGCAGCTCATACTTAGAATCCGAGACCCAGTACTTC	CASSSYLESETQYF
TRBV19	-	-	TRBJ1-4	TGTGCCAGTAGCCCCCCAATGTTTGGAGGGGTTAATGAAAAACTGTTTTTT	CASSPPMFGGVNEKLFF
TRBV3-1/TRBV3-2	-	-	TRBJ1-1	TGTGCCAGCAGCCAAGGAATCCGGGACACTGAAGCTTTCTTT	CASSQGIRDTEAFF
TRBV27	TRBD1	-	TRBJ2-1	TGTGCCAGCAGTTCCCGGGACAGGGGGCCTGAGCAGTTCTTC	CASSSRDRGPEQFF
TRBV18	TRBD1	-	TRBJ1-2	TGTGCCAGCTCACCACTCGGACAGGGGGGTGGCTACACCTTC	CASSPLGQGGGYTF
TRBV6-5	-	-	TRBJ2-3	TGTGCCAGCAGCGAGCCGGGACTTGGGAGGGATACGCAGTATTTT	CASSEPGLGRDTQYF
TRBV6-1	TRBD1	-	TRBJ1-2	TGTGCCAGCAGTGAAGGTGCCAGGGGGCGTTTTGGCTACACCTTC	CASSEGARGRFGYTF
TRBV6-5	TRBD2	-	TRBJ2-7	TGTGCCAGCAGTTCCGGGAGGCCCTGGGGGGAGCAGTACTTC	CASSSGRPWGEQYF
TRBV2	-	-	TRBJ2-7	TGTGCCAGCAGTGACGTAGACGAGCAGTACTTC	CASSDVDEQYF
TRBV6-5	-	-	TRBJ2-2	TGTGCCAGCACCTCTATGCAGGGGCACACCGGGGAGCTGTTTTTT	CASTSMQGHTGELFF
TRBV5-1	TRBD1	-	TRBJ2-7	TGCGCCAGCAGCTTGGGGACAGGGGCCTACGAGCAGTACTTC	CASSLGTGAYEQYF
TRBV6-1	-	-	TRBJ1-1	TGTGCCAGCAGTGAAGGGGCAGGGGCAAACACTGAAGCTTTCTTT	CASSEGAGANTEAFF
TRBV15	-	once	TRBJ2-5	TGTGCCACCAGCAGCTCTCTAGGTTCCCAAGAGACCCAGTACTTC	CATSSSLGSQETQYF
TRBV5-8	-	many	TRBJ2-2	TGTGCCAGCAGGTTGTCATCAACCGGGGAGCTGTTTTTT	CASRLSSTGELFF
TRBV7-2	-	-	TRBJ1-1	TGTGCCAGCAGCTCACACCAGGCAGACATGAACACTGAAGCTTTCTTT	CASSSHQADMNTEAFF
TRBV7-8	-	few	TRBJ2-7	TGTGCCAGCAGCTCACACAGGGTCTCCCCCACCGAGCAGTACTTC	CASSSHRVSPTEQYF
TRBV3-1/TRBV3-2	-	-	TRBJ1-3	TGTGCCAGCAGCCTCAGTTACTCTGGAAACACCATATATTTT	CASSLSYSGNTIYF
TRBV7-7	-	-	TRBJ2-3	TGTGCCAGCAGCCCTATGGGGCTAAGCACAGATACGCAGTATTTT	CASSPMGLSTDTQYF
TRBV3-1/TRBV3-2	TRBD1	-	TRBJ2-2	TGTGCCAGCAGCCAAGGAGGGGGCGCAGCGGCCGGGGAGCTGTTTTTT	CASSQGGGAAAGELFF
TRBV6-5	TRBD1	-	TRBJ1-1	TGTGCCAGCAGTTACGGACAGGGGCTGAACACTGAAGCTTTCTTT	CASSYGQGLNTEAFF
TRBV5-4	-	-	TRBJ2-1	TGTGCCAGCAGCTTGGAGGCCACTAGGCATGAGCAGTTCTTC	CASSLEATRHEQFF
TRBV2	TRBD1	-	TRBJ1-2	TGTGCCAGCAGTCGGGACAGGGAGTCTGGCTACACCTTC	CASSRDRESGYTF
TRBV3-1/TRBV3-2	-	-	TRBJ1-2	TGTGCCAGCAGCCAAACCCGACAGGCCCTAAACTATGGCTACACCTTC	CASSQTRQALNYGYTF
TRBV18	-	-	TRBJ2-3	TGTGCCAGCTCACCCTCCCTGCTAACGTACACAGATACGCAGTATTTT	CASSPSLLTYTDTQYF
TRBV6-2/TRBV6-3	TRBD2	few	TRBJ2-3	TGTGCCAGCAGTGGACCGGGGGGGCTCTTAACAGATACGCAGTATTTT	CASSGPGGLLTDTQYF
TRBV3-1/TRBV3-2	-	once	TRBJ2-5	TGTGCCAGCAGCCAACGGGGGAGTTCGGAGACCCAGTACTTC	CASSQRGSSETQYF
TRBV3-1/TRBV3-2	TRBD2	-	TRBJ2-5	TGTGCCAGCAGCCACTCGGGGACTAGCGTACTAGAGACCCAGTACTTC	CASSHSGTSVLETQYF
TRBV18	TRBD2	-	TRBJ2-3	TGTGCCAGCTCACCGAATCCGACTAGCACAAGGGGTACAGATACGCAGTATTTT	CASSPNPTSTRGTDTQYF
TRBV2	-	once	TRBJ1-1	TGTGCCAGCAGTGAACAGGGAGGGACTGAAGCTTTCTTT	CASSEQGGTEAFF
TRBV27	-	-	TRBJ2-4	TGTGCCAGCAGTTCCGAAGCGTTAGCCAAAAACATTCAGTACTTC	CASSSEALAKNIQYF
TRBV30	-	-	TRBJ2-1	TGTGCCTGGAGGTTTGAGACAGGAAACAATGAGCAGTTCTTC	CAWRFETGNNEQFF
TRBV9	-	-	TRBJ1-1	TGTGCCAGCAGCGTAGGTCCGGACAGAGACACTGAAGCTTTCTTT	CASSVGPDRDTEAFF
TRBV7-9	-	-	TRBJ2-1	TGTGCCAGCAGCTTGTTATCCGACAGTCGGCGGCTCTTC	CASSLLSDSRRLF
TRBV21-1	-	-	TRBJ2-4	TGTGCCAGCAGCAAAGCGACGCCCCAACTAGCCGGGAACATTCAGTACTTC	CASSKATPQLAGNIQYF
TRBV5-4	TRBD1	-	TRBJ1-1	TGTGCCAGCAGCGACCCAAGACAGGGGAACACTGAAGCTTTCTTT	CASSDPRQGNTEAFF
TRBV7-6	TRBD1	-	TRBJ2-7	TGTGCCAGCAGCTTAGAGAGGGGAACCGGGACAGGGGCCTACGAGCAGTACTTC	CASSLERGTGTGAYEQYF
TRBV12-3/TRBV12-4	-	-	TRBJ2-7	TGTGCCAGCAGTTTAGGTTCAGGGCACGAGCAGTACTTC	CASSLGSGHEQYF
TRBV6-1	-	-	TRBJ1-2	TGTGCCAGCAGTGAAGCAAGGACAGTCTATGGCTACACCTTC	CASSEARTVYGYTF
TRBV9	TRBD1	-	TRBJ2-7	TGTGCCAGCAGCGCAGGGGGAACAGGGGGCATCTACGAGCAGTACTTC	CASSAGGTGGIYEQYF
TRBV18	TRBD1	-	TRBJ2-2	TGTGCCAGCTCATCCCGATCACAGGGGGCCCAGACCGGGGAGCTGTTTTTT	CASSSRSQGAQTGELFF
TRBV10-3	-	-	TRBJ1-5	TGTGCCATCAGTGGGGACGGGGGGACCAATCAGCCCCAGCATTTT	CAISGDGGTNQPQHF
TRBV9	-	-	TRBJ2-7	TGTGCCAGCAGCGTAAGGGGTGTGGACGAGCAGTACTTC	CASSVRGVDEQYF
TRBV6-2/TRBV6-3	-	-	TRBJ1-6	TGTGCCAGCAGTTACACCCAGGGGTTGGGTTCACCCCTCCACTTT	CASSYTQGLGSPLHF
TRBV11-2	-	-	TRBJ1-4	TGTGCCAGCAGCTTAGTTGCAGCGAGGAATGAAAAACTGTTTTTT	CASSLVAARNEKLFF
TRBV19	-	-	TRBJ2-2	TGTGCCAGTAGTACGGTCGGGAGTAAGGGCACCGGGGAGCTGTTTTTT	CASSTVGSKGTGELFF
TRBV5-1	TRBD2	-	TRBJ2-3	TGCGCCAGTGGAGAACGGGCCCTAGCGGGGGGGTATGATACGCAGTATTTT	CASGERALAGGYDTQYF
TRBV14	-	-	TRBJ2-3	TGTGCCAGCAGCCAAGATATATCTGCTAGCAGCCTCACAGATACGCAGTATTTT	CASSQDISASSLTDTQYF
TRBV7-8	-	few	TRBJ1-4	TGTGCCAGCAGCTTATTTGGGCCCTCGGCCGGTGAAAAACTGTTTTTT	CASSLFGPSAGEKLFF